This T cell receptor beta chain comes out of a study of cytomegalovirus exposure and HLA in healthy donors (dated by TCRdb to the late 2010s). About the study as a whole: In an earlier analysis of 587 of the donors, roughly 300 Gb of sequence data and just under 120 million unique TCR beta sequences from 180 million or so T cells were reported. Roughly 300 gigabases of sequencing data and tens of millions of unique TCR sequences were included in an early release covering under 650 HLA-typed donors. Of the roughly 390 genotyped donors, about 84% fell in the genetic ancestry cluster associated with self-reported Caucasian donors. The study aimed to test whether cataloging public T cell receptors could reveal signatures of past pathogen exposure. The T cell repertoires of roughly 660 subjects were profiled by immunosequencing and related to cytomegalovirus serostatus. Along with the roughly 700-subject first cohort, a separate validation cohort of over 90 different subjects was used. To predict cytomegalovirus infection status, the study combined high-throughput TCR immunosequencing, statistical association of individual TCRs with disease status, and machine learning. A later analysis re-analyzed previously published TCR beta repertoires from roughly 690 donors and added high-resolution HLA genotyping to study TCR occurrence patterns. The later analysis used no new phenotypic data to find candidate immune exposures, relying instead on TCR beta sequences and their occurrence across donors. An earlier analysis of approximately 500 of the donors applied high-throughput TCR beta sequencing to assess whether each TCR beta V gene segment acted as functional or pseudogenic. Donor age, sex, ethnicity and CMV serostatus were compiled alongside the repertoire data. Genome-wide SNP genotypes for about 55% of the 666 donors were used in a later genetic analysis, which treated that subset as a discovery cohort. Every discovery cohort repertoire had been produced on one sequencing platform. Class I and class II HLA loci were covered by the typing at four-digit resolution. Typing coverage varied by locus: roughly 620-640 donors for A, B, C, DRB1 and DQB1; approximately 560 for DQA1; over 600 for DPA1; 450 to 480 for DPB1. About five DR-DQ haplotypes were treated as single units for association and clustering because of strong linkage in the cohort. Among 300 to 500 genotyped donors of the cohort, an average of about 240,000 unique TCR beta nucleotide sequences was sequenced per donor, of which 15% to 20% were non-productive.

The cohort was made up of about 610 healthy bone marrow donors. Cohort members were all nominally healthy when sampled, although unrecorded immune exposures were likely present. The donor tested CMV seropositive and was one of the 289 seropositive cohort members. A peripheral blood sample was collected from each donor, and TCR beta sequencing was performed on peripheral blood mononuclear cells. The Qiagen DNeasy Blood Extraction Kit was used to extract genomic DNA from the blood cell samples. Library preparation employed the immunoSEQ multiplex PCR assay. The multiplex PCR relied on a mix of 60 forward primers for TCR Vbeta segments and 13 reverse primers for TCR Jbeta segments. The CDR3 region of rearranged TCR beta genes was amplified from genomic DNA with a multiplex PCR assay. The Illumina HiSeq System was used to sequence the amplified TCR beta libraries as 87-base-pair reads. Under the source paper's analysis protocol: In a later analysis, tens of millions of unique TCR beta chains were counted across the roughly 610 repertoires, and approximately 11 million of these chains were shared by at least two donors. Raw reads were error-corrected and collapsed into unique sequences with a nearest-neighbor algorithm that merged closely related sequences to remove PCR and sequencing errors. Alignment of CDR3 sequences to IMGT reference sequences was used to assign V, D and J gene segments. Each retained sequence needed at least a six-nucleotide match to both a V gene segment and a J gene segment. A rearrangement was called productive if the CDR3 had no stop codons and remained in frame with V and J, and every other rearrangement was called non-productive. CDR3 was defined by IMGT convention, running from the second conserved V-encoded cysteine to the conserved J-encoded phenylalanine. The earlier analysis of a few hundred of the donors excluded any sequence lacking an unambiguous match to a single V gene segment. An earlier analysis of 500 to 600 of the donors classified V segments as functional when productive rearrangements were above 56.7% and as segregating when the standard deviation between donors was above 5%. To diagnose cytomegalovirus status from the catalog of TCR beta chain sequences, a statistical classification framework was built. In a later analysis, TCR nucleotide sequences were compared against IMGT/GENE-DB human TR gene sequences so that V and J genes could be assigned. Using the TCRdist pipeline, a later analysis assigned CDR3 sequences along with most-parsimonious VDJ recombination scenarios. In a later analysis, each TCR beta chain was defined by its CDR3 amino acid sequence together with its V-gene family, and reads without a unique V-gene family were excluded. A later analysis removed 450 to 600 highly shared, low-generation-probability nucleotide sequences to deal with suspected cross-contamination and a sequencing artifact. For each public chain, a later analysis derived a clonal expansion index from normalized ranks of inferred template counts within each repertoire. In a later analysis, generation probabilities were computed with a VDJ recombination model fitted to out-of-frame rearrangements, and the resulting probabilities were checked against IGoR. A later analysis scored TCR-TCR, TCR-HLA and TCR-CMV co-occurrence with hypergeometric tests, applying a repertoire-size bias correction to TCR pairs. A later analysis estimated false discovery rates by permuting HLA or CMV assignments 20 times. In a later analysis, co-occurring TCRs were grouped using DBSCAN, with TCRdist sequence similarity added in when clustering inside HLA-allele-positive subsets. For co-occurrence clustering, repertoires with fewer than 30,000 or more than 120,000 public chains were excluded, along with 4 to 6 repertoires with anomalous nucleotide sharing. In TCRdb, the immuneACCESS table is reduced to in-frame sequences with V and J assigned. These tables do not hold every clone; where another copy was compared, an unresolved V gene accounts for under half, and the others remain unexplained. V, J and clone size were drawn from that table, and D and trimming were deduced from the DNA. Within this sample are about 110,000 clones, with more than 75% of them counted one time only. Around 5.8% of the sample comes from the top ten.

About this clone itself: This clone's antigen is unknown. Base qualities are not at hand, and no much larger clone is one base apart.

Sequences MNHEY (CDR1) and SVGAGI (CDR2) are obtained from the germline V gene. The CDR3 runs 15 amino acids, cysteine and phenylalanine included. Only the CDR3 part of the read is kept: 45 bases, read in frame from the first base. Compared with germline, V lacks 2 bases and J lacks 0 bases; bases without a gene match: 4. Overall study outcomes, separate from this receptor: The sequencing pipeline was judged likely to have produced a cluster of highly shared sequence variants as a technical artifact. A few of the identified cytomegalovirus-associated TCR beta chains were confirmed in vitro to be specific for cytomegalovirus antigens. This cohort had only TCR beta chains sequenced, and the lack of alpha or paired-chain data limited which features could be detected. Because some donors lacked HLA typing at each locus, the association tests relied only on the typed subset. Because counts were too low, roughly 16 rarely observed V segments, including chromosome 9 orphons, were left out of the earlier analysis of roughly 600 of the donors. In a later genetic analysis, a missense DCLRE1C variant was associated with V-gene and J-gene trimming of TCR beta chains, and the association was replicated in an independent cohort. A later analysis associated some 17,000 TCR beta sequences with specific HLA alleles at a false discovery rate of 0.05. Assigning TCR associations to individual alleles was difficult when HLA alleles, especially DR and DQ, strongly co-occurred. According to the authors, the approach could potentially be generalized to other disease states and immunological phenotypes. In the study, roughly 160 TCR beta chains were listed as associated with cytomegalovirus. Sequencing depth was assumed to be roughly uniform across donors in the presence/absence analyses, though that assumption may not hold. An earlier analysis of approximately 590 of the donors showed that most TCR beta V segments appeared in productive rearrangements either about 87% or about 30% of the time, which broadly matched IMGT annotations. According to a later analysis, TCR association rates differed among HLA loci, with DRB1 alleles showing the most associated TCRs and HLA-C alleles showing the fewest. In a later analysis, several top co-occurrence clusters were reported to appear linked to parvovirus B19, influenza, CMV and Epstein-Barr virus. The 87-base-pair reads could not distinguish some IMGT-functional V segments, including TRBV6-2 and TRBV6-3, so those segments were excluded. In both the original and validation cohorts, the classifier was reported to diagnose cytomegalovirus status with high specificity and sensitivity. A further reported finding was that TCR beta sequences accurately predicted the HLA-A and HLA-B alleles for most subjects in the first cohort. Linkage disequilibrium might explain the correlated functional status among segregating V segments, but an unknown experimental factor could not be ruled out. Most CMV-associated TCR beta chains appeared to be HLA-restricted in a later analysis, and the HLA associations seemed to be driven largely by CMV exposure. CMV serostatus was the only immune exposure information available for the cohort. While some public TCRs were present in many individuals, most TCR sequences turned up only very rarely across donors. In a later analysis, HLA-associated TCR beta chains showed more clonal expansion and lower generation probabilities than non-associated chains that were equally common. In a later genetic analysis, fewer N-insertions in productive TCRs were reported among donors in an Asian-associated ancestry cluster than the roughly 640-donor mean.

This chain joins TRBV6-5 to TRBJ2-7; 7 bases in between match TRBD1. The material sequenced was PBMCs. This receptor was obtained from a woman in her forties or fifties in good health and CMV-seropositive. The DNA sequence reads TGTGCCAGCAGTTACAGACAGGGAAGCTCCTACGAGCAGTACTTC. Translated, it gives CASSYRQGSSYEQYF.